This TCR beta chain was captured by sequencing in a study of blood T cell repertoires in COVID-19. Study background: Some COVID-19 samples were acute and others convalescent; all came from the United States, Italy and Spain.

Patients from Seattle were sampled longitudinally, starting during active infection. Germline trimming cut 4 bases from V and 2 bases from J; bases unmatched to any gene: 7. Looked up from germline, CDR1 is SGHTA and CDR2 is FQGNSA. The CDR3 spans 15 residues. Source study methods: Cell counts per sample came from amplifying reference gene primers. Some clones are missing from TCRdb's copy, which holds only in-frame ones; the method was immunoSEQ multiplex PCR. Clone size and V and J calls were adopted from that table, with D and trimming inferred from the DNA. The sample consists of about 300,000 clones, 89% of them appearing once.

The source is a woman in her twenties or thirties with COVID-19, enrolled during active disease. Sequences were obtained from peripheral blood. The chain recombines TRBV7-2 with TRBJ1-1; 7 nucleotides agree with TRBD1. The CDR3 coding sequence is TGTGCCAGCAGCTCCAGGGACAGACTTAACACTGAAGCTTTCTTT. Translating it yields CASSSRDRLNTEAFF.